A single sample is the source of the 25 T cell receptor beta chains below, sequenced in a study of molecular identifiers for immune sequencing clone quantification (dated by TCRdb to 2016 to 2019). Receptor amplification or capture employed PCR. TCRdb records NextSeq 500 as the sequencer. TCRdb itself trimmed the public reads at Q25 with fastp, ran MiXCR and retained productive beta chains. A single entry per CDR3 protein holds the most common genes and DNA from its merged rows. The sample table shows 460,000 or so distinct CDR3 sequences, and around 23% are seen once. Of the sample, over 0.6% falls within the top ten clones. Material: naive CD8+ T cells from blood, with Jurkat cell RNA spiked in. The cell subset or site tag for this specimen amounts to: FACS-sorted CD8+CD4-CCR7+CD45RA+ naive T cells. The receptors stem from a human donor in good health. Some libraries in this study had Jurkat cell RNA spiked in.

The chain links TRBV29-1 to TRBJ2-7, with D perhaps matching TRBD1 or TRBD2 (6 bases each). This CDR3 is 14 amino acids long. The ends were cut back, 4 bases at V and 4 bases at J, with 17 bases in the middle. Looked up from germline, CDR1 is SQVTM and CDR2 is ANQGSEA. CDR3 coding DNA: TGCAGCGTTGTCGGATGGAGGGGGACTTACGAGCAGTACTTC. Its translation is CSVVGWRGTYEQYF.

With regard to this clonotype: Sequence at one end of the junction differs from germline and may be a read error. The chain carries TRBV11-2 and TRBJ2-4, with D hard to call. Per germline, CDR1 SGHAT and CDR2 FQNNGV. CDR3 size: 15 residues. This chain's CDR3 is CASSRPPIAKNIQHF. CDR3 sequence (DNA): TGTGCCAGCAGCCGCCCCCCCATAGCCAAAAACATTCAGCACTTC.

This chain joins TRBV6-2 or TRBV6-3 and TRBJ2-5; TRBD2 agrees at 7 bases. Germline loops: CDR1 MNHEY, CDR2 SVGEGT. The J segment lost 2 bases and the V segment lost 0 bases, leaving 6 bases of the junction unmatched. There are 16 residues in the CDR3. CDR3 DNA sequence: TGTGCCAGCAGTTACTCCGGGGGGAGGAAGCAAGAGACCCAGTACTTC. It translates to CASSYSGGRKQETQYF.

The chain links TRBV20-1 to TRBJ2-3; D perhaps matches TRBD1 (5 bases). Germline V gene lookup returns CDR1 DFQATT and CDR2 SNEGSKA (reference sequence). Trimming cost V 0 bases and J 4 bases, with 8 bases left between them. The CDR3 spans 13 residues. This chain's CDR3 is CSAREPGPDTQYF. CDR3 sequence (DNA): TGCAGTGCTAGAGAACCAGGGCCAGATACGCAGTATTTT.

This clonotype was detected ten times or more. The J gene is TRBJ2-3, the V gene TRBV6-5; D gene uncertain. Trimming cost V 0 bases and J 4 bases, with 14 bases left between them. Germline values: CDR1 MNHEY, CDR2 SVGAGI. This CDR3 is built from 16 residues. The CDR3 bases are TGTGCCAGCAGTTACTCGGGCTCTAGTCTGCCAGATACGCAGTATTTT. Translated, it gives CASSYSGSSLPDTQYF.

This clonotype was picked up many times. The chain has TRBV5-5 and TRBJ2-7; the match to TRBD2 covers 12 bases. V was clipped by 4 bases and J by 6 bases; unmatched bases: 5. The CDR3 runs to 14 residues. The germline gives CDR1 SGHKS, CDR2 YYEKEE (reference sequence). The CDR3 protein is CASSLGTSGREQYF. The CDR3 DNA reads as TGTGCCAGCAGCCTGGGGACTAGCGGGCGCGAGCAGTACTTC.

This clonotype was counted many times. The gene calls are TRBV28 and TRBJ2-3, with a tentative D call TRBD1 (5 bases). Trimming left V 9 bases short and J 4 bases short, with 11 bases between. Germline lookup yields CDR1 MDHEN and CDR2 SYDVKM. This CDR3 has 12 amino acids. CDR3 bases: TGTGCCAGTCAAGGGGTTTCAGATACGCAGTATTTT. Translating gives CASQGVSDTQYF.

The chain employs TRBV6-5 and TRBJ2-7; 12 positions match TRBD1. V was clipped by 6 bases and J by 4 bases; unmatched bases: 4. In germline, CDR1 is MNHEY, CDR2 SVGAGI. CDR3 length: 14 amino acids. The CDR3 reads CASSGTGGMYEQYF. The CDR3 DNA sequence: TGTGCCAGCAGCGGGACAGGGGGCATGTACGAGCAGTACTTC.

Of note for this clonotype: Without the conserved terminal phenylalanine or tryptophan, this CDR3 likely stems from a read error. The chain links TRBV9 to TRBJ1-2; D remains ambiguous. Trimming left V 4 bases short and J 3 bases short, with 16 bases between. The CDR3 is 15 residues long. CDR1 and CDR2 from the germline V gene are SGDLS and YYNGEE. The CDR3 is CASSTNDIGYYGYTS. The CDR3 DNA follows: TGTGCCAGCAGCACTAATGATATCGGTTACTATGGCTACACCTCC.

V gene TRBV18 combines with J gene TRBJ1-3, with D possibly matching TRBD1 (5 bases). The CDR3 sequence is 21 residues long. Germline lookup yields CDR1 KGHSH and CDR2 LQKENI. V was trimmed by 4 bases and J by 0 bases, leaving 28 bases between them. CDR3 sequence (DNA): TGTGCCAGCTCACACGAGCGGGACGGATCCACCATGATTATCTCTGGAAACACCATATATTTT. Translating gives CASSHERDGSTMIISGNTIYF.

This clonotype has ten or more counts. The DNA for the CDR3 is TGTGCCAGCAGACCCAGCGGGAGGGCCGGGAACACCGGGGAGCTGTTTTTT. This gives the protein CASRPSGRAGNTGELFF. The J gene is TRBJ2-2, the V gene TRBV28, with TRBD2 matching over 10 bases. The V and J ends lost 6 bases and 1 base, in that order; junction bases with no gene match: 8. The CDR3 loop spans 17 amino acids. Germline V gives CDR1 MDHEN, CDR2 SYDVKM.

The J gene is TRBJ2-2, the V gene TRBV6-5; D might be TRBD1 (6 bases). Trimming took 2 bases from V and 1 from J, leaving 11 bases between them. The germline V gene has CDR1 MNHEY and CDR2 SVGAGI. The CDR3 loop spans 16 amino acids. The CDR3, as DNA: TGTGCCAGCAGTTACGGATTACAGGGGAACACCGGGGAGCTGTTTTTT. Its protein is CASSYGLQGNTGELFF.

This clonotype was seen more than once but under ten times. The V gene is TRBV4-2, the J gene TRBJ2-7; 12 bases line up with TRBD1. CDR1 and CDR2 from the germline V gene are LGHNA and YNFKEQ. The J segment lost 5 bases and the V segment lost 5 bases, leaving 4 bases of the junction unmatched. The CDR3 runs to 14 residues. The CDR3 reads CASSSGQGADEQYF. DNA for the CDR3: TGTGCCAGCAGCTCGGGACAGGGGGCCGACGAGCAGTACTTC.

Concerning this clonotype: It is likely a read error, because the conserved phenylalanine at the end of the CDR3 is missing. The chain couples TRBV12-3 or TRBV12-4 to TRBJ1-1, with 9 bases matching TRBD1. This CDR3 contains 15 residues. V dropped 5 bases and J dropped 1; count of bases not matched to a gene: 5. For the CDR3, the DNA is TGTGCCAGCAGTAGTTCGGGACAGGGGAACACTGAAGCTTTCCTT. Translation gives CASSSSGQGNTEAFL.

The V call is TRBV4-3, the J call TRBJ1-1, with a tentative D call TRBD1 (5 bases). The V gene's germline CDR1 is LGHNA and CDR2 YSLEER. V lost 0 bases and J lost 5, with 13 bases in between. The CDR3 totals 15 residues. CDR3 sequence: CASSQEGWGGTEAFF. In nucleotides, the CDR3 is TGCGCCAGCAGCCAAGAGGGGTGGGGGGGAACTGAAGCTTTCTTT.

This clonotype was observed a handful of times. The CDR3 DNA reads as TGTGCCAGCAGCTTAGGTGGCGGGGTGCCGTACTTC. Translated, it gives CASSLGGGVPYF. J is TRBJ2-7 and V is TRBV11-2; weak D call: TRBD2 (6 bases). The germline V gene encodes CDR1 SGHAT and CDR2 FQNNGV. V gave up 1 base and J gave up 12 bases, with 13 bases separating them. CDR3 length: 12 amino acids.

With respect to this clonotype: Likely a read error: the CDR3 ends without its conserved phenylalanine or tryptophan. This chain's CDR3 is CASSFGSGEQYL. DNA of the CDR3: TGTGCCAGCAGCTTCGGTAGTGGCGAGCAGTACCTC. The J gene is TRBJ2-7, the V gene TRBV5-6; D is ambiguous. The CDR3 spans 12 residues. V lost 2 bases to trimming and J lost 6 bases, with 9 bases between them. Germline CDR1 and CDR2: SGHDT and YYEEEE.

DNA of the CDR3: TGTGCCAGCAGTTCGTTACTAGAATTGACGGGGACCGGGGAGCTGTTTTTT. Residues: CASSSLLELTGTGELFF. This chain links TRBV27 with TRBJ2-2; perhaps TRBD2 as D (5 bases). This CDR3 is built from 17 residues. CDR1 is MNHEY, CDR2 SMNVEV, per germline (reference sequence). The ends were cut back, 4 bases at V and 5 bases at J, with 20 bases in the middle.

This clonotype showed up just a few times. The V gene is TRBV20-1, the J gene TRBJ2-7; D perhaps matches TRBD2 (5 bases). Germline values: CDR1 DFQATT, CDR2 SNEGSKA (reference sequence). The CDR3 totals 15 residues. V lost 5 bases and J lost 0, with 17 bases in between. The CDR3 here is CSAPSGARSSYEQYF. DNA for the CDR3: TGCAGTGCTCCGAGCGGTGCGCGGAGCTCCTACGAGCAGTACTTC.

In the case of this clonotype: A read error may be the cause here, since a much bigger clone is one base away. The chain links TRBV5-6 to TRBJ2-5, with D hard to call. V lost 0 bases and J 5 bases, leaving 8 bases between the germline ends. This CDR3 contains 13 residues. Germline-derived CDR1 and CDR2 are SGHDT and YYEEEE. This chain's CDR3 is CASSLAGYETQYF. The CDR3 bases are TGTGCCAGCAGCTTGGCTGGCTACGAGACCCAGTACTTC.

The chain uses TRBV6-2 or TRBV6-3 and TRBJ2-7, with D possibly being TRBD1 (6 bases). CDR3 size: 14 residues. Germline V lookup: CDR1 MNHEY, CDR2 SVGEGT. Deletions cut 1 base from V and 3 bases from J, with 10 bases between. The CDR3 here is CASSYWGPSYEQYF. In DNA, the CDR3 is TGTGCCAGCAGTTACTGGGGGCCGAGCTACGAGCAGTACTTC.

The sample holds many counts of this clonotype. The chain joins TRBV5-1 to TRBJ2-5, with TRBD1 matching 10 bases. The CDR3 is made up of 18 amino acids. Germline assignment: CDR1 SGHRS and CDR2 YFSETQ. V gave up 0 bases and J gave up 5 bases; unmatched junction bases: 13. CDR3: CASSLDLLRDRGYETQYF. The DNA of the CDR3 is TGCGCCAGCAGCTTGGACCTTCTCCGGGACAGGGGCTACGAGACCCAGTACTTC.

This clonotype was seen a few times. The chain recombines TRBV30 with TRBJ1-2; 7 nucleotides line up with TRBD1. CDR3 length: 12 residues. The ends lost 5 bases at V and 8 bases at J; junction bases unmatched: 8. Germline lookup yields CDR1 GTSNPN and CDR2 SVGIG (reference sequence). CDR3 in DNA: TGTGCCTGGGCAGGGGACAGAGGGGGCTACACCTTC. Translation gives CAWAGDRGGYTF.

Notes on this clonotype: One end of the junction fails to match germline, which may point to a read error. This chain connects TRBV30 to TRBJ2-7; D is uncertain. The CDR3 is 13 residues long. Germline V CDR1 and CDR2: GTSNPN, SVGIG (reference sequence). The chain's CDR3 is CAWSRASSYEPYF. CDR3 sequence (DNA): TGTGCCTGGAGTAGGGCCTCCTCCTACGAGCCGTACTTC.

The rearrangement joins TRBV12-3 or TRBV12-4 to TRBJ2-2; D ambiguous. The length of the CDR3 is 15 residues. V was clipped by 1 base and J by 0 bases, with 6 bases between them. DNA of the CDR3: TGTGCCAGCAGTTTAGAACGAGCGAACACCGGGGAGCTGTTTTTT. It is translated as CASSLERANTGELFF.